The text below deals with one T cell receptor beta chain. Amplification used 60 Vbeta primers and 13 Jbeta primers. Data came from immunoSEQ multiplex PCR; TCRdb stores just in-frame clones and leaves some out. The table lists roughly 110,000 clones, 70% to 80% of them singletons. Trimming took 4 bases from V and 0 from J; bases not matched to a gene: 9. The CDR3 has 19 residues. Germline values: CDR1 SGHRS, CDR2 YFSETQ. This specimen belongs to a study of cytomegalovirus exposure and HLA in healthy donors. The sample taken for sequencing was PBMCs. The TCR was taken from a man younger than 35 in good health and CMV-seronegative. The chain combines TRBV5-1 with TRBJ2-1; the match to TRBD2 covers 14 bases. This chain's CDR3 is CASSPLWTSGGYSYNEQFF. The CDR3 DNA reads as TGCGCCAGCAGCCCCCTGTGGACTAGCGGGGGGTACTCCTACAATGAGCAGTTCTTC.